The 19 T cell receptor beta chains listed next were all sequenced from one sample in a study of T cell changes during pregnancy in multiple sclerosis. The method was immunoSEQ multiplex PCR; TCRdb's version includes in-frame clones alone and lacks a portion of them. The sample consists of fewer than 90,000 clones, 90% to 95% of them appearing once. The sample consisted of peripheral blood, taken in the first trimester of pregnancy. These receptor sequences come from a female donor with multiple sclerosis, enrolled in a pregnancy study.

The sample holds one count of this clone. The rearrangement uses TRBV9 and TRBJ2-7; 8 bases agree with TRBD1. Trimming took 4 bases from V and 3 from J; bases not matched to a gene: 9. The CDR3 is 15 amino acids. The V gene's germline CDR1 is SGDLS and CDR2 YYNGEE. CDR3 nucleotide sequence: TGTGCCAGCAGCCTCTCCACAGGGGGGTTCTACGAGCAGTACTTC. This gives the protein CASSLSTGGFYEQYF. Looking up the rest from reference TRBV9 and TRBJ2-7 gives the full variable domain: DSGVTQTPKHLITATGQRVTLRCSPRSGDLSVYWYQQSLDQGLQFLIQYYNGEERAKGNILERFSAQQFPDLHSELNLSSLELGDSALYFCASSLSTGGFYEQYFGPGTRLTVT.

The chain is built from TRBV6-1 and TRBJ2-5; D might be TRBD1 (6 bases). This CDR3 is built from 16 residues. The germline V and J ends were trimmed by 2 bases and 2 bases, with 15 bases remaining between them. Germline-derived CDR1 and CDR2 are MNHNS and SASEGT. The CDR3 coding sequence is TGTGCCAGCAGTGAACGGACAGCTAAAGCTCAAGAGACCCAGTACTTC. Residues: CASSERTAKAQETQYF.

The chain combines TRBV4-1 with TRBJ1-2; D not resolved. V was shortened by 2 bases and J by 7 bases, with 11 bases between the two germline ends. The CDR3 contains 13 residues. Per the germline V gene, CDR1 is MGHRA and CDR2 is YSYEKL. The CDR3 nucleotides are TGCGCCAGCAGCCAAAGCATTGCGGTTGGCTACACCTTC. It specifies CASSQSIAVGYTF.

The rearrangement links TRBV10-3 to TRBJ2-7; D call uncertain. CDR3 length: 12 amino acids. V lost 4 bases, J lost 3 bases, and 7 bases lay in between. CDR1 and CDR2 (germline): ENHRY, SYGVKD. The CDR3 is CAISANSYEQYF. CDR3 nucleotide sequence: TGTGCCATCAGTGCGAATAGCTACGAGCAGTACTTC.

This clone came up a few times. J is TRBJ1-2 and V is TRBV9; D gene ambiguous. The length of the CDR3 is 14 residues. V was trimmed by 0 bases and J by 3 bases, leaving 9 bases between them. CDR1 and CDR2 from the germline V gene are SGDLS and YYNGEE. CDR3 amino acids: CASSVAPSDYGYTF. In nucleotides, the CDR3 is TGTGCCAGCAGCGTAGCACCTTCGGACTATGGCTACACCTTC.

J is TRBJ1-2 and V is TRBV19; D is possibly TRBD1 (6 bases). With 3 bases removed from V and 6 bases from J, the gap between germline ends came to 11 bases. In germline, CDR1 is LNHDA, CDR2 SQIVND (reference sequence). The CDR3 consists of 13 residues. CDR3 DNA sequence: TGTGCCAGTAGTATCTTACAGGGTAATGGCTACACCTTC. It encodes CASSILQGNGYTF.

The V call is TRBV15, the J call TRBJ2-1, with 13 bases identical to TRBD2. Trimming took 5 bases from V and 5 from J; bases not matched to a gene: 15. CDR1 is LNHNV, CDR2 YYDKDF, per germline (reference sequence). The CDR3 runs to 19 residues. CDR3 in amino acids: CATSDRLAGGSPLNNEQFF. The CDR3 bases are TGTGCCACCAGCGACCGACTAGCGGGAGGCTCTCCCCTCAACAATGAGCAGTTCTTC.

The chain links TRBV4-3 to TRBJ1-3; no definite D call. The length of the CDR3 is 15 residues. Between the trimmed V and J ends, which lost 0 bases and 1 base, there was a span of 7 bases. CDR1 and CDR2 from the germline V gene are LGHNA and YSLEER. The DNA for the CDR3 is TGCGCCAGCAGCCAAGATTTTCGGTCTGGAAACACCATATATTTT. This translates into CASSQDFRSGNTIYF.

The chain employs TRBV19 and TRBJ1-1; tentative D call: TRBD1 (6 bases). Trimming shortened V by 1 base and J by 4 bases, and 13 bases separated the two germline ends. This CDR3 has 15 residues. Germline V lookup: CDR1 LNHDA, CDR2 SQIVND (reference sequence). Here the CDR3 DNA reads TGTGCCAGTAGTATAGGCGGACCAGGGGTCACTGAAGCTTTCTTT. It yields the protein CASSIGGPGVTEAFF.

The count of this clone is one. This rearrangement joins TRBV29-1 to TRBJ2-7, with 13 bases matching TRBD2. This CDR3 comprises 14 residues. The germline CDR1 and CDR2 sequences are SQVTM and ANQGSEA. V was pared by 4 bases and J by 3 bases, with 3 bases of the junction left unmatched. The CDR3 coding sequence is TGCAGCGTTGGGGGACTAGCGGGAAGCTACGAGCAGTACTTC. Translating it yields CSVGGLAGSYEQYF.

This chain connects TRBV6-1 to TRBJ2-1, with 9 bases matching TRBD2. The CDR3 loop spans 15 amino acids. J gave up 0 bases and V 8 bases, and 5 bases lay outside the gene matches. Germline CDR1 MNHNS, CDR2 SASEGT. This CDR3 reads CASAGGSTSYNEQFF. In DNA, the CDR3 is TGTGCCAGCGCGGGAGGGAGTACCTCCTACAATGAGCAGTTCTTC.

The chain couples TRBV25-1 to TRBJ1-2, with TRBD1 as a possible D gene (6 bases). CDR3 length: 16 amino acids. V lost 4 bases and J lost 6, with 21 bases in between. CDR1 MGHDK and CDR2 SYGVNS come from the germline V gene. The CDR3 reads CASSAPYREYIHGYTF. Written as DNA, the CDR3 is TGTGCCAGCAGTGCTCCCTACAGGGAGTATATACATGGCTACACCTTC.

This chain connects TRBV5-1 to TRBJ2-1; TRBD2 is a possible D gene (6 bases). Trimming cost V 1 base and J 4 bases, with 12 bases left between them. The germline V gene has CDR1 SGHRS and CDR2 YFSETQ. The CDR3 runs to 15 residues. The CDR3 region is CASSLRGLTYNEQFF. The CDR3, as DNA: TGCGCCAGCAGCTTGAGAGGACTAACTTACAATGAGCAGTTCTTC.

J is TRBJ2-7 and V is TRBV4-2; TRBD2 agrees at 9 bases. The CDR3 runs to 14 residues. V dropped 1 base and J dropped 2; count of bases not matched to a gene: 0. Germline V gene lookup returns CDR1 LGHNA and CDR2 YNFKEQ. In nucleotides, the CDR3 is TGTGCCAGCAGCCAAGCTAGCGGGACCTACGAGCAGTACTTC. Protein product: CASSQASGTYEQYF.

A single count supports this clone. V and J are TRBV5-1 and TRBJ2-3; D is unresolved. The V end lost 0 bases, the J end lost 2 bases, and 10 bases lay between the germline ends. Germline CDR1 reads SGHRS; CDR2 reads YFSETQ. This CDR3 spans 15 amino acids. This CDR3 reads CASSLGPVSTDTQYF. The CDR3 DNA sequence: TGCGCCAGCAGCTTGGGCCCAGTCTCCACAGATACGCAGTATTTT. The full variable domain, with the rest looked up from reference TRBV5-1 and TRBJ2-3, is KAGVTQTPRYLIKTRGQQVTLSCSPISGHRSVSWYQQTPGQGLQFLFEYFSETQRNKGNFPGRFSGRQFSNSRSEMNVSTLELGDSALYLCASSLGPVSTDTQYFGPGTRLTVL.

The chain recombines TRBV5-4 with TRBJ1-1; 7 bases agree with TRBD1. From germline, CDR1 is SGHNT and CDR2 YYREEE (reference sequence). This CDR3 has 15 residues. Trimming cost V 4 bases and J 3 bases; bases outside gene matches: 9. CDR3 in amino acids: CASSTPTGYDTEAFF. DNA of the CDR3: TGTGCCAGCAGCACCCCGACAGGGTATGACACTGAAGCTTTCTTT.

This clone was observed a single time. The V gene is TRBV5-1, the J gene TRBJ2-3; D is undetermined. Trimming shortened V by 4 bases and J by 0 bases, and 12 bases separated the two germline ends. The germline CDR1 and CDR2 sequences are SGHRS and YFSETQ. The CDR3 spans 15 residues. The CDR3 nucleotides read TGCGCCAGCAGCACCTACAGCCCTAGCACAGATACGCAGTATTTT. Its translation: CASSTYSPSTDTQYF.

V and J are TRBV5-4 and TRBJ2-7, with 9 bases fitting TRBD2. J lost 4 bases, V lost 2 bases, and 4 bases had no gene match. The CDR3 has 14 amino acids. CDR1 and CDR2 from the germline V gene are SGHNT and YYREEE (reference sequence). The DNA of the CDR3 is TGTGCCAGCAGCTTCCAGCGGGAGGATTACGAGCAGTACTTC. The encoded protein is CASSFQREDYEQYF.

The chain joins TRBV7-6 to TRBJ2-7; 9 bases match TRBD2. Germline loops: CDR1 SGHVS, CDR2 FNYEAQ. J was trimmed by 2 bases and V by 5 bases; bases with no gene match: 10. The CDR3 is made up of 16 amino acids. The CDR3, as DNA: TGTGCCAGCAGCACCCGGGGGATAGCGGGGGCCTACGAGCAGTACTTC. Translated, it gives CASSTRGIAGAYEQYF.